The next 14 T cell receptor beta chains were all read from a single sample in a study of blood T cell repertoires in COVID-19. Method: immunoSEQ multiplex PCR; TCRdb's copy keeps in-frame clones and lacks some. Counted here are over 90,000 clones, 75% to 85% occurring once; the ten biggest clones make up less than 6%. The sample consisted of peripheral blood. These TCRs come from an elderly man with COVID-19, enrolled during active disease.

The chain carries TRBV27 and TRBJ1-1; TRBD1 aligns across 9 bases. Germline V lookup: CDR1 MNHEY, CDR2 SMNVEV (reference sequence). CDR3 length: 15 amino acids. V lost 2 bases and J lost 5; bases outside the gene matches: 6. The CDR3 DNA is TGTGCCAGCAGTTTAAAACAGGGGGCGGGGACTGAAGCTTTCTTT. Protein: CASSLKQGAGTEAFF.

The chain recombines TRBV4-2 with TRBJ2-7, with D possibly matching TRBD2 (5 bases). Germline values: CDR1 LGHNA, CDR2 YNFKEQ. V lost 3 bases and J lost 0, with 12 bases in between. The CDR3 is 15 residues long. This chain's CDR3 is CASSHEGSSSYEQYF. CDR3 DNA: TGTGCCAGCAGCCACGAGGGTTCGAGCTCCTACGAGCAGTACTTC.

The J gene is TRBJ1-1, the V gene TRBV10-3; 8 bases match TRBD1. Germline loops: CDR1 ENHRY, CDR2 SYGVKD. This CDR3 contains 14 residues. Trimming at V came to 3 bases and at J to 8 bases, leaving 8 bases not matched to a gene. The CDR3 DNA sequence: TGTGCCATCAGTGATCGGACAGGGCGTTGGGAAGCTTTCTTT. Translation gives CAISDRTGRWEAFF.

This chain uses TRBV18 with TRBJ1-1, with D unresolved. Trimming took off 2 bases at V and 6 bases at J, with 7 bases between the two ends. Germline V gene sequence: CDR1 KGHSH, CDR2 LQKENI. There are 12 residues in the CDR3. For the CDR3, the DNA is TGTGCCAGCTCACCATTCCAGGCTGAAGCTTTCTTT. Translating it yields CASSPFQAEAFF.

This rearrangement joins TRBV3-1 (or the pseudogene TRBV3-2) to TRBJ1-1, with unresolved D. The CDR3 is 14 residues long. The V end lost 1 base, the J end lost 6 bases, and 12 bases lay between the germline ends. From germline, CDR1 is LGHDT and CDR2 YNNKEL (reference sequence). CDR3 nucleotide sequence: TGTGCCAGCAGCCAAGTCACGGGGAGGTCTGAAGCTTTCTTT. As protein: CASSQVTGRSEAFF.

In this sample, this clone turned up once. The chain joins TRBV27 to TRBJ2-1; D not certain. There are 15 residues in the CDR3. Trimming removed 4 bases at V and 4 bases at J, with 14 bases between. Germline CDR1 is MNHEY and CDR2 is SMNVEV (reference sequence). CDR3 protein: CASSSSPSIYNEQFF. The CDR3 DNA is TGTGCCAGCAGTTCCTCCCCTTCTATATACAATGAGCAGTTCTTC.

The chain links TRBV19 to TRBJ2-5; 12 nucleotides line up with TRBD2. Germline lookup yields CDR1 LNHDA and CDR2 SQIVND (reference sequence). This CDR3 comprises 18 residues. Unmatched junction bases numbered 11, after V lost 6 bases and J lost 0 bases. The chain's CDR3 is CASSPSSGGAFDQETQYF. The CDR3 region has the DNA TGTGCCAGTAGCCCCTCTAGCGGGGGGGCGTTCGACCAAGAGACCCAGTACTTC.

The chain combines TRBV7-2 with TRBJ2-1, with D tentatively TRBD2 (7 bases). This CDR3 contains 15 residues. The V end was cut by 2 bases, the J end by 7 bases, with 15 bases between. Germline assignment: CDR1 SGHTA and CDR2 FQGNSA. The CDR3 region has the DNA TGTGCCAGCAGCTTATTTGGTCGGGGGGCGAATGAGCAGTTCTTC. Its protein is CASSLFGRGANEQFF.

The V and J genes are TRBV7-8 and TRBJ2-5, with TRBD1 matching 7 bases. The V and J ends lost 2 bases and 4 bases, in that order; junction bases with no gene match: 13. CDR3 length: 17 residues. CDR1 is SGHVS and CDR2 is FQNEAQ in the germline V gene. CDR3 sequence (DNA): TGTGCCAGCAGCTTAACAACGACAGGGCACGGCGGAGAGACCCAGTACTTC. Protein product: CASSLTTTGHGGETQYF.

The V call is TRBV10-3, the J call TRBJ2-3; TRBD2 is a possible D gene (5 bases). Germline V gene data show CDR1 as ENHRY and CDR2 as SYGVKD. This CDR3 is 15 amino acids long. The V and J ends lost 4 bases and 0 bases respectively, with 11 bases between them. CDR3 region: CAISVGGLSTDTQYF. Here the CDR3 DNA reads TGTGCCATCAGTGTGGGCGGGCTTAGCACAGATACGCAGTATTTT.

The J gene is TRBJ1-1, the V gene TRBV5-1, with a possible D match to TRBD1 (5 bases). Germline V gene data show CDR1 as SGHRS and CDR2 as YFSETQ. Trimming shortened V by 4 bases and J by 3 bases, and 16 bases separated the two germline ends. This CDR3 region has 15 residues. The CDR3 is CASSPRGLGDTEAFF. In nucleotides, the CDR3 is TGCGCCAGCAGCCCCCGAGGTCTAGGGGACACTGAAGCTTTCTTT.

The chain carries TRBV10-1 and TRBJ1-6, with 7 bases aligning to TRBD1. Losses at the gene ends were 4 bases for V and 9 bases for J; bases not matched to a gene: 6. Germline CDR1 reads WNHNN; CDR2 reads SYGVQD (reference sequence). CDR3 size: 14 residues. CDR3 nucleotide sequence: TGCGCCAGCAGTGTGAACAGGGGAGGTTCACCCCTCCACTTT. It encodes CASSVNRGGSPLHF.

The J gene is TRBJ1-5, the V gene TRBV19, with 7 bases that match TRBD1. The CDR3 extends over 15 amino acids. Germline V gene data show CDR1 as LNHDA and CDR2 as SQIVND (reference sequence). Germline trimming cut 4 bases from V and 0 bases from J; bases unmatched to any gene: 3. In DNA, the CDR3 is TGTGCCAGTAGTAACCACAGGGGTAGCAATCAGCCCCAGCATTTT. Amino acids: CASSNHRGSNQPQHF.

CDR3 DNA: TGCAGTGCTAGTCCTGTTGGGACAGGGGGGGATTACGAGCAGTACTTC. This encodes CSASPVGTGGDYEQYF. The chain uses TRBV20-1 and TRBJ2-7; 11 bases fit TRBD1. Germline V CDR1 and CDR2: DFQATT, SNEGSKA (reference sequence). This CDR3 contains 16 residues. V dropped 3 bases and J dropped 4; count of bases not matched to a gene: 11.